The subject of this entry is one TCR beta chain. Its target antigen remains unknown. The CDR3 contains 15 residues, cysteine and phenylalanine counted. No DNA is given. The germline V gene supplies CDR1 LGHNA and CDR2 YNFKEQ. The reads were generated on an Illumina HiSeq 2000. 5'RACE template switching, by which a universal primer site and unique molecular identifiers were added, was used to make TCR beta cDNA libraries. Synthesis of cDNA was primed from the TCR beta constant segment and was followed by two consecutive PCR amplification steps. As for how the authors treated the data: MIGEC was used to demultiplex reads and group the reads by UMI, and MiTCR was used to assemble and quantify clonotypes. To remove erroneous sequences, TCR cDNA sequences were retained only when supported by two or more reads. The tcR package was used for downstream repertoire analysis, and clonotypes were matched across fractions by CDR3 nucleotide sequence plus V segment. VDJmatch was used to annotate antigen specificity against VDJdb, with one amino acid substitution allowed in CDR3. TCRdb reprocessed the reads into one record per CDR3 protein sequence, lacking DNA. The V and J calls were not made by the authors but by TCRdb's processing. The sample has some 600,000 distinct CDR3 sequences on record. The ten largest clones take up roughly 3.5% of the sample.

The data stem from a study of T cells expressing NK-cell markers (dated by TCRdb to the early 2020s). About the full investigation: Three sorted T-cell subsets (CD3+CD56+NKG2C+, CD3+CD56+NKG2C- and CD3+CD56-NKG2C+) from fewer than 10 donors had their TCR beta-chain repertoires profiled. All eight donors whose samples were sequenced were randomly selected healthy volunteers, three of them men and five women. Among the eight sequenced donors, only one was HCMV-seronegative, while the other seven were HCMV-seropositive. Libraries were sequenced as 2 x 150 bp reads on Illumina HiSeq 2000/2500, MiSeq or NextSeq.

Findings and caveats that apply to the study as a whole: Those dominant clonotypes were again the most abundant among CD3+CD56-NKG2C+ cells in four donors, at roughly 25-65%. In a handful of donors, the dominant CD3+CD56+NKG2C+ clonotypes ranked among the top 10 CD8+ clonotypes, making up about 1.0-7.5% of CD8+ T cells. Whether the expanded NKG2C-expressing T cell clones were specific for HCMV antigens was left unclear.

HCMV-specific IgG was detected in serum with a commercial ELISA kit to determine HCMV serostatus. Ficoll density gradient centrifugation was used to isolate peripheral blood mononuclear cells from blood. Sequencing input: blood T cells: a sorted CD56 or NKG2C T cell subset, CD4+ or CD8+ T cells, or bulk PBMC T cells (not recorded which). The rearrangement combines TRBV4-2 with TRBJ2-7. The clonotype was recovered from a man between 18 and 35 years old in good health. Donor details come from another sample of the same person, matched by shared clones. The CDR3 corresponds to CASSQIRVGDYEQYF.